The entry that follows covers one T cell receptor beta chain sequence. The sample originates from a study of blood T cell repertoires in COVID-19. Across the whole study: There were acute and convalescent COVID-19 samples, and they came from the United States, Italy and Spain. Sample material is recorded as cDNA or gDNA derived from T cells, B-cell-depleted T cells, or PBMCs.

Participants' reported clinical history set cohort assignment. V lost 10 bases to trimming and J lost 3 bases; unmatched junction nucleotides: 5. The germline V gene has CDR1 MNHNY and CDR2 SVGAGI (reference sequence). This CDR3 region has 12 residues. Original data processing: Estimation of nucleated cell counts was performed using reference gene primer amplification. The data were produced by immunoSEQ multiplex PCR, yet TCRdb's version contains in-frame clones alone and is incomplete. The V and J calls and the clone size are those of that table, but D and trimming were determined from the DNA. The table records roughly 250,000 clones, about 82% of them present only once.

The chain is built from TRBV6-6 and TRBJ2-7; 8 positions agree with TRBD1. The sequence derives from a woman aged 45-65 years who had recovered from COVID-19. What was sequenced was PBMCs or T cells enriched from blood (not recorded which). Here the CDR3 reads CATKTGGYEQYF. In DNA, the CDR3 is TGTGCCACCAAAACAGGGGGCTACGAGCAGTACTTC.